This entry lists 7 T cell receptor beta chains sequenced from one sample in a study of blood T cell repertoires in COVID-19. TCRdb's copy holds only in-frame clones and misses some; the assay was immunoSEQ multiplex PCR. The data hold 250,000 or so clones, with 80% to 90% observed a single time. The sample taken for sequencing was peripheral blood. The receptors derive from a man aged 60 to 69 with acute or convalescent COVID-19.

The rearrangement uses TRBV27 and TRBJ1-2; D perhaps matches TRBD1 (6 bases). This CDR3 comprises 19 residues. Between the trimmed V and J ends, which lost 4 bases and 5 bases, there was a span of 29 bases. The germline V gene has CDR1 MNHEY and CDR2 SMNVEV (reference sequence). The DNA for the CDR3 is TGTGCCAGCAGTTCCCGATCGACCGCCTGGGCAACAGGGAGTTATGGCTACACCTTC. It codes for CASSSRSTAWATGSYGYTF.

The table lists this clone with a count of one. This chain connects TRBV3-1 (or the pseudogene TRBV3-2) to TRBJ2-2, with 12 bases fitting TRBD2. CDR1 and CDR2 from the germline V gene are LGHDT and YNNKEL (reference sequence). V was clipped by 4 bases and J by 5 bases; unmatched bases: 8. CDR3 length: 17 amino acids. The CDR3 region is CASSRRLAGVLTGELFF. The DNA for the CDR3 is TGTGCCAGCAGCCGCCGACTAGCGGGAGTGCTGACCGGGGAGCTGTTTTTT.

This chain links TRBV28 with TRBJ1-2; D not certain. V was cut by 6 bases and J by 2 bases, with 10 bases left in between. This CDR3 comprises 13 residues. Germline V gene sequence: CDR1 MDHEN, CDR2 SYDVKM. Here the CDR3 reads CASSPTANYGYTF. The CDR3 nucleotides are TGTGCCAGCAGCCCTACCGCGAACTATGGCTACACCTTC.

The chain recombines TRBV19 with TRBJ2-2; 7 bases fit TRBD1. Germline V gene lookup returns CDR1 LNHDA and CDR2 SQIVND (reference sequence). V dropped 9 bases and J dropped 1; count of bases not matched to a gene: 8. The CDR3 contains 15 residues. CDR3 region: CASLRTGGNTGELFF. CDR3 coding DNA: TGTGCCAGCCTTAGGACAGGTGGGAACACCGGGGAGCTGTTTTTT.

The chain is built from TRBV30 and TRBJ2-2; no clear D gene. V lost 3 bases and J 2 bases, leaving 13 bases between the germline ends. The CDR3 covers 15 residues. Germline V lookup: CDR1 GTSNPN, CDR2 SVGIG (reference sequence). For the CDR3, the DNA is TGTGCCTGGAGCCCTACCCGATTCAACACCGGGGAGCTGTTTTTT. This gives the protein CAWSPTRFNTGELFF.

This chain links TRBV29-1 with TRBJ1-1; 9 nucleotides agree with TRBD1. This CDR3 comprises 14 residues. Germline trimming cut 3 bases from V and 3 bases from J; bases unmatched to any gene: 5. Germline CDR1 and CDR2: SQVTM and ANQGSEA. The DNA for the CDR3 is TGCAGCGTTGAGGACAGGGGAGGTGACACTGAAGCTTTCTTT. Translating it yields CSVEDRGGDTEAFF.

The V call is TRBV24-1, the J call TRBJ2-2, with 8 bases lining up with TRBD2. The CDR3 length is 14 residues. Per the germline V gene, CDR1 is KGHDR and CDR2 is SFDVKD. Trimming cost V 8 bases and J 1 base; bases outside gene matches: 2. CDR3 coding DNA: TGTGCCACCAAGGCGGGAGGGAACACCGGGGAGCTGTTTTTT. Translating gives CATKAGGNTGELFF.